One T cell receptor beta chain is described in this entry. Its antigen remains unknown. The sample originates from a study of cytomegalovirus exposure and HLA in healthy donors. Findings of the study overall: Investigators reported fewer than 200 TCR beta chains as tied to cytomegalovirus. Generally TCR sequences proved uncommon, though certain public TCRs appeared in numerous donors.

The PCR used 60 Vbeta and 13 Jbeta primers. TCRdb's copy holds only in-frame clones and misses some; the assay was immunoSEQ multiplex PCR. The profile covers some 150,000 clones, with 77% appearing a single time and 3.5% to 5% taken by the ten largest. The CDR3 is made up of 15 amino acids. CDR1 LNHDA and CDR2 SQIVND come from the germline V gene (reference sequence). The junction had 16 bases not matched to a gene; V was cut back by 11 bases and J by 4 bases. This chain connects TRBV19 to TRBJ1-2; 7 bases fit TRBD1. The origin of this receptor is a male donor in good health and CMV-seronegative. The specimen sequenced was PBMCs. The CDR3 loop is CASRDSLTPIYGYTF. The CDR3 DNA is TGTGCCTCGAGGGACAGTTTAACCCCGATCTATGGCTACACCTTC. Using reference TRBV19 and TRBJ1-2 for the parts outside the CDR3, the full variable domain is DGGITQSPKYLFRKEGQNVTLSCEQNLNHDAMYWYRQDPGQGLRLIYYSQIVNDFQKGDIAEGYSVSREKKESFPLTVTSAQKNPTAFYLCASRDSLTPIYGYTFGSGTRLTVV.